What follows is one T cell receptor beta chain and its context. Its antigen is still unknown. This sample was taken from a study of cytomegalovirus exposure and HLA in healthy donors. General study findings and limits: As confirmed in vitro, three CMV-associated chains were specific for CMV antigens.

Use of 60 Vbeta and 13 Jbeta primers characterized the PCR. Assay used: immunoSEQ multiplex PCR; TCRdb lists only in-frame clones, some missing. The table records around 150,000 clones, 75% to 85% of them present only once. Source material: PBMCs. This clonotype originated in a female donor in good health and CMV-seropositive.

The CDR3 is CASSLVLAGAGPQETQYF. The CDR3 nucleotides read TGCGCCAGCAGCTTGGTGCTAGCGGGAGCGGGCCCGCAAGAGACCCAGTACTTC. The chain recombines TRBV5-1 with TRBJ2-5; 10 bases fit TRBD2. J lost 2 bases, V lost 0 bases, and 10 bases had no gene match. CDR1 and CDR2 (germline): SGHRS, YFSETQ. The CDR3 length is 18 residues.